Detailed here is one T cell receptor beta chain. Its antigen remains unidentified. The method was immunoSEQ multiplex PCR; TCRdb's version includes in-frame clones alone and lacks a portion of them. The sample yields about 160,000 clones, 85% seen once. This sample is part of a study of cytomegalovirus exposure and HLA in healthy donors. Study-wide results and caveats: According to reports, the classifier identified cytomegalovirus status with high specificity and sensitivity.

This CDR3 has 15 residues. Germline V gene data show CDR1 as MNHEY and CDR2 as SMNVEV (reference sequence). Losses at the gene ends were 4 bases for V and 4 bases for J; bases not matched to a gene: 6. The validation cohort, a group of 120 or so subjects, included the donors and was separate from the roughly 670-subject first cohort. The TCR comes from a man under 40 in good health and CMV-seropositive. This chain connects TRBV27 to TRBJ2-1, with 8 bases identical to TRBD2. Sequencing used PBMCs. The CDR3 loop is CASSSERGMYNEQFF. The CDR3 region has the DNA TGTGCCAGCAGTTCTGAGCGGGGGATGTACAATGAGCAGTTCTTC.